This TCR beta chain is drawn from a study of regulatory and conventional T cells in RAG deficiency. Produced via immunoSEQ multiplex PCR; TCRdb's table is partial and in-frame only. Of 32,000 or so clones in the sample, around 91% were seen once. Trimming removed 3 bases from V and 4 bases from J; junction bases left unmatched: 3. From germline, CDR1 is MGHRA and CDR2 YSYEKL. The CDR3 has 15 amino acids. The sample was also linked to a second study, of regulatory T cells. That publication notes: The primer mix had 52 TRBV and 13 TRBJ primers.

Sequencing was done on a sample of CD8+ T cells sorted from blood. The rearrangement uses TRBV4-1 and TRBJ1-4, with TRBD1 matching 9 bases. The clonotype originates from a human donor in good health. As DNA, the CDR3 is TGCGCCAGCAGCCATCCGGGACAGGGTAATGAAAAACTGTTTTTT. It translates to CASSHPGQGNEKLFF.